This TCR beta chain was recorded in a study of blood T cell repertoires in COVID-19. About the research overall: PBMCs, B-cell-depleted T cells, or T cells provided the cDNA or gDNA that made up the material.

Recovery meant two consecutive negative NP/OP PCR tests, professional clearance, or resolved symptoms. A word on this clone: One junction end does not reproduce the germline sequence, and a read error may be involved.

The CDR3 runs to 19 residues. Per the germline V gene, CDR1 is SSHAT and CDR2 is FNYEAQ (reference sequence). Assay: immunoSEQ multiplex PCR; the TCRdb copy retains only in-frame clones and omits some. There are 140,000 to 150,000 clones in the sample; over 80% occur only once, and 6.2% lies in the top ten. The sequencing sample was made of PBMCs or T cells enriched from blood (not recorded which). This TCR was recovered from a middle-aged woman who had recovered from COVID-19. The chain recombines TRBV7-7 with TRBJ2-6; 7 bases map to TRBD2. DNA for the CDR3: TGTGCTAGCAGCCACAGCCCCGGGACGGGGGGACCTGGGGCCAACGTCCTGACTTTC. It specifies CASSHSPGTGGPGANVLTF.